The 3 T cell receptor beta chains given below trace back to one sample, sequenced in a study of tissue T cells after allogeneic stem cell transplantation. The assay was immunoSEQ multiplex PCR, and TCRdb's table has in-frame clones only and misses some. The table records about 4,000 clones, approximately 50% of them present only once. Time point in this sample: mouse harvest day 7 after allogeneic transplant. Each mouse received 10^7 T-cell-depleted marrow cells plus 10^6 splenic CD5+ T cells by tail vein. Input material: gut tissue. These receptors were collected from a female BALB/c mouse given C57BL/6 T cells with graft-versus-host disease after an allogeneic hematopoietic cell transplant.

With regard to this clone: The gene names here belong to mouse. The sequenced CDR3 bases are TGTGCCAGCAGCCTCCGGGAGGCAAACACAGAAGTCTTC. This translates into CASSLREANTEVF. From start to end, the CDR3 is CASSLREANTEVFF. The V gene is TRBV3, the J gene TRBJ1-1; D gene ambiguous. From the germline J gene comes the end of the CDR3, since the read stops 1 residue before it. Trimming shortened V by 5 bases and J by 0 bases, and 10 bases separated the two germline ends. The CDR3 is made up of 14 amino acids. Per germline, CDR1 SNHLY and CDR2 FYNGKV (reference sequence).

Regarding this clone: Germline and genes: mouse. The read ends 1 residue shy of where the CDR3 ends; the end is completed using the germline J gene. The chain couples TRBV23 to TRBJ1-1; the tabulated D call, TRBD1, remains unverified against the DNA. CDR3 length: 13 residues. Germline V gene lookup returns CDR1 KGHTA and CDR2 FQNQQP. The chain's CDR3 is CSSSQSSGSEVFF. The sequenced part of the CDR3 DNA is TGCTCCAGCAGTCAATCGTCAGGTTCAGAAGTCTTC.

This clone showed up just a few times. The germline and genes are mouse ones. The read terminates 1 residue ahead of where the CDR3 ends, so the germline J gene completes it. V usage is TRBV14 and J usage is TRBJ2-7; D is possibly TRBD1 (5 bases). Trimming took off 5 bases at V and 6 bases at J, with 9 bases between the two ends. This CDR3 is 11 amino acids long. Germline CDR1 reads SGHDT; CDR2 reads FRDEAV. The CDR3 loop is CASSLRVEQYF. The CDR3 DNA, read in part, is TGTGCCAGCAGCCTCAGGGTTGAACAGTAC.